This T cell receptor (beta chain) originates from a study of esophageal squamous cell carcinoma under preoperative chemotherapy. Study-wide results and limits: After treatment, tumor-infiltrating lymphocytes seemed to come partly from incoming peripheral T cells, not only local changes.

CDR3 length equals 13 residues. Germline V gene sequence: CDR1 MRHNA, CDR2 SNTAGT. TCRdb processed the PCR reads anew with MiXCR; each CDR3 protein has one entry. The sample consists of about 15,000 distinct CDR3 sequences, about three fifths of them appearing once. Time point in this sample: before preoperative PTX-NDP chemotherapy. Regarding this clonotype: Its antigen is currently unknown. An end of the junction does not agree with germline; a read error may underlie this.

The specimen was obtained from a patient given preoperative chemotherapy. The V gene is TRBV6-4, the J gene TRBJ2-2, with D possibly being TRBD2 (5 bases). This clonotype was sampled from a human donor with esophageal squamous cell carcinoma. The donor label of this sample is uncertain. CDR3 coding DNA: TGTGCCAGCAGTGACTCGAACACCGGGGAGCTGTATTTC. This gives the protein CASSDSNTGELYF.